This is a list of T cell receptor beta chains from one sample in a study of cytotoxic CD8 clonotypes in ibrutinib-treated CLL. Sequencing used immunoSEQ multiplex PCR; TCRdb keeps in-frame clones, though not all of them. The sample holds 130,000 to 150,000 clones, over 60% seen once. The material was PBMCs, obtained after 12 months of ibrutinib treatment. The receptors shown here come from a human donor with chronic lymphocytic leukemia. CDR3s include the opening cysteine and the closing phenylalanine or tryptophan. D genes are given only for firm matches. Size is stated for part of the rows, as once, few or many counts, or as a class when the clone is expanded.

V: TRBV6-1; size: .; J: TRBJ2-5; D: .; CDR3: CASSEPQTKETQYF; DNA: TGTGCCAGCAGTGAACCGCAGACTAAAGAGACCCAGTACTTC
V: TRBV6-1; size: .; J: TRBJ1-2; D: .; CDR3: CASLGFNYGYTF; DNA: TGTGCCAGCTTGGGGTTTAACTATGGCTACACCTTC
V: TRBV18; size: .; J: TRBJ2-1; D: TRBD2; CDR3: CASSHTSGSYNEQFF; DNA: TGTGCCAGCTCCCATACTAGCGGGAGCTACAATGAGCAGTTCTTC
V: TRBV2; size: .; J: TRBJ1-4; D: .; CDR3: CASSRDSPAKLFF; DNA: TGTGCCAGCAGCCGGGACTCTCCCGCCAAACTGTTTTTT
V: TRBV7-2; size: .; J: TRBJ2-7; D: .; CDR3: CASSSVGGEQYF; DNA: TGTGCCAGCAGCTCCGTTGGGGGGGAGCAGTACTTC
V: TRBV27; size: .; J: TRBJ2-5; D: TRBD1; CDR3: CASTRQGQETQYF; DNA: TGTGCCAGCACCCGACAGGGGCAAGAGACCCAGTACTTC
V: TRBV10-3; size: few; J: TRBJ2-7; D: TRBD2; CDR3: CAIGLAILHEQYF; DNA: TGTGCCATAGGACTAGCGATTCTTCACGAGCAGTACTTC
V: TRBV30; size: .; J: TRBJ1-5; D: .; CDR3: CAWSDGDNQPQHF; DNA: TGTGCCTGGAGTGATGGTGACAATCAGCCCCAGCATTTT
V: TRBV20-1; size: .; J: TRBJ2-1; D: TRBD2; CDR3: CSAWTSREQFF; DNA: TGCAGTGCGTGGACTAGCCGTGAGCAGTTCTTC
V: TRBV7-8; size: once; J: TRBJ2-1; D: TRBD2; CDR3: CASSLVPGLAGVVGNEQFF; DNA: TGTGCCAGCAGCCTCGTCCCGGGACTAGCGGGAGTGGTAGGCAATGAGCAGTTCTTC
V: TRBV5-1; size: .; J: TRBJ2-5; D: .; CDR3: CASSPRGGLAPGWTQYF; DNA: TGCGCCAGCAGCCCCCGTGGAGGGCTCGCCCCAGGTTGGACCCAGTACTTC
V: TRBV29-1; size: .; J: TRBJ2-5; D: TRBD2; CDR3: CSAGEGETQYF; DNA: TGCAGCGCTGGGGAGGGGGAGACCCAGTACTTC
V: TRBV6-7; size: .; J: TRBJ2-7; D: TRBD2; CDR3: CASSYLAGLF; DNA: TGTGCCAGCAGTTACCTAGCGGGGCTCTTC
V: TRBV25-1; size: once; J: TRBJ2-2; D: TRBD2; CDR3: CASSGEGEPGELFF; DNA: TGTGCCAGCTCGGGGGAGGGCGAGCCCGGGGAGCTGTTTTTT
V: TRBV7-8; size: .; J: TRBJ2-1; D: TRBD2; CDR3: CASSFHDEGLEYNEQFF; DNA: TGTGCCAGCAGCTTCCACGATGAGGGACTAGAGTACAATGAGCAGTTCTTC
V: TRBV19; size: .; J: TRBJ1-5; D: TRBD1; CDR3: CASSIRTGGAGNQPQHF; DNA: TGTGCCAGTAGTATTAGGACAGGGGGCGCGGGCAATCAGCCCCAGCATTTT
V: TRBV27; size: .; J: TRBJ2-1; D: TRBD2; CDR3: CASSLETSGKNEQFF; DNA: TGTGCCAGCAGTTTAGAGACTAGCGGGAAGAATGAGCAGTTCTTC
V: TRBV12-5; size: .; J: TRBJ2-7; D: TRBD2; CDR3: CASQVRTSGSYEQYF; DNA: TGTGCTAGCCAAGTGCGGACTAGCGGGAGTTACGAGCAGTACTTC
V: TRBV10-3; size: .; J: TRBJ2-7; D: TRBD1; CDR3: CAISEGLPGQGGEQYF; DNA: TGTGCCATCAGTGAGGGTCTCCCGGGACAGGGAGGGGAGCAGTACTTC
V: TRBV7-2; size: .; J: TRBJ2-5; D: TRBD2; CDR3: CASRKTGGIWETQYF; DNA: TGTGCCAGCAGAAAAACCGGGGGGATATGGGAGACCCAGTACTTC
V: TRBV6-6; size: once; J: TRBJ2-7; D: TRBD1; CDR3: CASSKQGAGEQYF; DNA: TGTGCCAGCAGTAAACAGGGGGCCGGGGAGCAGTACTTC
V: TRBV18; size: .; J: TRBJ2-2; D: .; CDR3: CASSPRTPTNTGELFF; DNA: TGTGCCAGCTCACCACGAACTCCCACGAACACCGGGGAGCTGTTTTTT
V: TRBV4-3; size: .; J: TRBJ1-1; D: .; CDR3: CASSQFLVDLDTEAFF; DNA: TGCGCCAGCAGCCAATTCCTAGTAGACTTAGACACTGAAGCTTTCTTT
V: TRBV7-9; size: .; J: TRBJ2-7; D: .; CDR3: CASSQTSSEQYF; DNA: TGTGCCAGCAGCCAAACCAGTTCCGAGCAGTACTTC
V: TRBV27; size: few; J: TRBJ2-7; D: .; CDR3: CASSPLQRSYEQYF; DNA: TGTGCCAGCAGTCCGTTGCAACGCTCCTACGAGCAGTACTTC
V: TRBV7-6; size: once; J: TRBJ2-1; D: .; CDR3: CASSLRGGEQFF; DNA: TGTGCCAGCAGCTTACGAGGGGGAGAGCAGTTCTTC
V: TRBV5-1; size: .; J: TRBJ2-6; D: TRBD1; CDR3: CASSHGQGWSGANVLTF; DNA: TGCGCCAGCAGCCACGGACAGGGTTGGTCTGGGGCCAACGTCCTGACTTTC
V: TRBV2; size: .; J: TRBJ2-1; D: .; CDR3: CASTYHGLNEQFF; DNA: TGTGCCAGCACCTACCACGGACTTAATGAGCAGTTCTTC
V: TRBV4-3; size: .; J: TRBJ2-2; D: TRBD2; CDR3: CASSQDTGGGSGSGGELFF; DNA: TGCGCCAGCAGCCAAGATACGGGCGGGGGAAGCGGGAGTGGCGGGGAGCTGTTTTTT
V: TRBV10-3; size: few; J: TRBJ1-3; D: .; CDR3: CAVHPAKGQSSGNTIYF; DNA: TGTGCCGTCCATCCCGCCAAGGGGCAGAGCTCTGGAAACACCATATATTTT
V: TRBV7-2; size: few; J: TRBJ2-5; D: .; CDR3: CASSLGWGSGETQYF; DNA: TGTGCCAGCAGCTTAGGCTGGGGGAGTGGGGAGACCCAGTACTTC
V: TRBV5-6; size: once; J: TRBJ2-3; D: TRBD2; CDR3: CASSAGLADFSSTDTQYF; DNA: TGTGCCAGCAGCGCCGGACTAGCGGATTTCTCTAGCACAGATACGCAGTATTTT
V: TRBV11-3; size: .; J: TRBJ2-1; D: TRBD2; CDR3: CASSSATSGSGNEQFF; DNA: TGTGCCAGCAGCTCGGCGACTAGCGGGAGCGGCAATGAGCAGTTCTTC
V: TRBV30; size: .; J: TRBJ1-4; D: .; CDR3: CAWSRTVNEKLFF; DNA: TGTGCCTGGAGTCGGACAGTTAATGAAAAACTGTTTTTT
V: TRBV5-4; size: few; J: TRBJ2-3; D: TRBD2; CDR3: CASSLGALAGESDTQYF; DNA: TGTGCCAGCAGCCTTGGAGCACTAGCGGGAGAGTCAGATACGCAGTATTTT
V: TRBV28; size: .; J: TRBJ1-2; D: TRBD1; CDR3: CASRRGRSGYTF; DNA: TGTGCCAGCAGAAGGGGGCGAAGTGGCTACACCTTC
V: TRBV2; size: .; J: TRBJ2-2; D: TRBD2; CDR3: CASREWTSRKGGGELFF; DNA: TGTGCCAGCAGAGAATGGACTAGCAGGAAAGGTGGCGGGGAGCTGTTTTTT
V: TRBV6-5; size: .; J: TRBJ2-3; D: .; CDR3: CASSYSRGIPTDTQYF; DNA: TGTGCCAGCAGTTACTCCCGGGGTATCCCCACAGATACGCAGTATTTT
V: TRBV5-1; size: few; J: TRBJ2-7; D: TRBD2; CDR3: CASNDRGRGSYEQYF; DNA: TGCGCTAGCAATGATCGCGGGAGAGGATCCTACGAGCAGTACTTC
V: TRBV7-2; size: .; J: TRBJ2-3; D: TRBD2; CDR3: CASSASSGRSDTQYF; DNA: TGTGCCAGCAGCGCCTCTAGCGGGAGGTCAGATACGCAGTATTTT
V: TRBV6-5; size: .; J: TRBJ2-7; D: .; CDR3: CASSYSSRGGSYEQYF; DNA: TGTGCCAGCAGTTACTCGAGCAGGGGAGGGTCCTACGAGCAGTACTTC
V: TRBV5-1; size: .; J: TRBJ2-3; D: .; CDR3: CASSLGRPRGQYF; DNA: TGCGCCAGCAGCTTGGGTAGACCAAGGGGGCAGTATTTT
V: TRBV29-1; size: .; J: TRBJ1-1; D: .; CDR3: CSVDVYSEAFF; DNA: TGCAGCGTTGATGTTTACTCTGAAGCTTTCTTT
V: TRBV28; size: once; J: TRBJ1-1; D: .; CDR3: CASIMSGQGNTEAFF; DNA: TGTGCCAGCATCATGAGTGGCCAGGGCAACACTGAAGCTTTCTTT
V: TRBV7-9; size: .; J: TRBJ2-1; D: TRBD2; CDR3: CASRGETSGDYNEQFF; DNA: TGTGCCAGCAGGGGGGAGACTAGCGGGGACTACAATGAGCAGTTCTTC
V: TRBV10-1; size: .; J: TRBJ2-7; D: TRBD2; CDR3: CASLGLAERVILCRYF; DNA: TGCGCCAGCCTTGGACTAGCGGAACGAGTTATCCTTTGCCGGTACTTC
V: TRBV5-8; size: .; J: TRBJ2-5; D: TRBD2; CDR3: CASSYGTSRQETQYF; DNA: TGTGCCAGCAGCTATGGGACTAGCAGACAAGAGACCCAGTACTTC
V: TRBV11-3; size: few; J: TRBJ2-1; D: TRBD2; CDR3: CASSLGSSGVDNEQFF; DNA: TGTGCCAGCAGCTTAGGTAGTAGCGGGGTCGACAATGAGCAGTTCTTC
V: TRBV11-3; size: .; J: TRBJ2-5; D: .; CDR3: CASSLEIFGKLETQYF; DNA: TGTGCCAGCAGCTTAGAGATTTTCGGAAAGCTGGAGACCCAGTACTTC
V: TRBV19; size: .; J: TRBJ2-3; D: TRBD2; CDR3: CASTPIAGASSSTDTQYF; DNA: TGTGCCAGTACCCCTATAGCGGGAGCAAGTTCTAGCACAGATACGCAGTATTTT
V: TRBV27; size: .; J: TRBJ2-2; D: TRBD1; CDR3: CASNSKVPGQGFPGELFF; DNA: TGTGCCAGCAACTCAAAGGTCCCGGGACAGGGGTTCCCCGGGGAGCTGTTTTTT
V: TRBV7-9; size: .; J: TRBJ1-2; D: TRBD1; CDR3: CASSLASGGDGYTF; DNA: TGTGCCAGCAGCTTAGCGTCAGGGGGCGATGGCTACACCTTC
V: TRBV19; size: few; J: TRBJ2-2; D: .; CDR3: CASSQGWAGELFF; DNA: TGTGCCAGTAGTCAGGGGTGGGCCGGGGAGCTGTTTTTT
V: TRBV27; size: once; J: TRBJ1-5; D: .; CDR3: CASRPVDSLNQPQHF; DNA: TGTGCCAGCCGCCCGGTGGACAGTCTCAATCAGCCCCAGCATTTT
V: TRBV28; size: .; J: TRBJ2-4; D: .; CDR3: CASRTGGLAKNIQYF; DNA: TGTGCCAGCAGAACAGGCGGACTAGCCAAAAACATTCAGTACTTC